The 20 T cell receptor beta chains below were found in one sample sequenced in a study of vaccination effects on CD4 cells after COVID-19 (dated by TCRdb to between 2020 and 2023). Libraries were built with the immunoSEQ multiplex PCR assay. TCRdb obtained this table from immuneACCESS and retained in-frame rearrangements with V and J assigned. These tables miss some clones; where compared with another copy, unresolved V genes account for less than half of the shortfall, and the remainder is unexplained. This sample has tens of thousands of clones in its table, and around 85% of those were observed once. The ten biggest clones cover 2% to 3% of the sample. After around eleven days of culture, CD4+ T cells were isolated with the EasySep CD4+ T cell isolation kit. Each participant received two doses of an mRNA SARS-CoV-2 vaccine, either BNT162b2 or mRNA-1273. These receptors' antigens are unknown. Sample: CD4+ T cells from PBMCs cultured without peptide, taken after COVID-19 vaccination. Source of these receptors: a human donor who received a COVID-19 vaccine.

The chain joins TRBV11-3 to TRBJ2-2; TRBD1 aligns across 7 bases. Germline CDR1 reads SGHNT; CDR2 reads YENEEA. Unmatched junction bases numbered 10, after V lost 5 bases and J lost 7 bases. CDR3 length: 15 amino acids. CDR3 loop: CASSVGTGVVGELFF. The CDR3 DNA reads as TGTGCCAGCAGCGTCGGCACAGGGGTAGTCGGGGAGCTGTTTTTT.

This rearrangement joins TRBV7-8 to TRBJ1-3; D perhaps matches TRBD1 (6 bases). The CDR3 contains 17 residues. Germline V gene lookup returns CDR1 SGHVS and CDR2 FQNEAQ. Trimming removed 2 bases from V and 0 bases from J, with 14 bases in between. The CDR3: CASSLIGTTSSGNTIYF. The CDR3 nucleotides are TGTGCCAGCAGCTTAATTGGGACAACAAGCTCTGGAAACACCATATATTTT.

The rearrangement joins TRBV21-1 to TRBJ1-1. TRBV21-1 is a documented pseudogene. The CDR3 loop spans 14 amino acids. This CDR3 reads CASKGVWGDTEAFF. In DNA, the CDR3 is TGTGCCAGCAAGGGTGTATGGGGGGACACTGAAGCTTTCTTT.

This clone was found a few times. This chain joins TRBV6-2 or TRBV6-3 and TRBJ1-2; a possible D gene is TRBD1 (5 bases). Germline-derived CDR1 and CDR2 are MNHEY and SVGEGT. With 2 bases removed from V and 2 bases from J, the gap between germline ends came to 9 bases. The length of the CDR3 is 14 residues. DNA for the CDR3: TGTGCCAGCAGTTACGCCGGGGCGAACTATGGCTACACCTTC. It encodes CASSYAGANYGYTF.

The chain is built from TRBV6-6 and TRBJ1-4; TRBD1 matches at 9 bases. With V trimmed by 6 bases and J by 7 bases, 6 bases remained unmatched. CDR3 length: 14 amino acids. Germline loops: CDR1 MNHNY, CDR2 SVGAGI (reference sequence). The CDR3 region has the DNA TGTGCCAGCAGCCCACAGGGGGCATTTGAAAAACTGTTTTTT. This gives the protein CASSPQGAFEKLFF.

This chain links TRBV24-1 with TRBJ1-2; a possible D gene is TRBD1 (5 bases). V was pared by 3 bases and J by 8 bases, with 15 bases between. The CDR3 has 14 residues. From germline, CDR1 is KGHDR and CDR2 SFDVKD. CDR3 DNA sequence: TGTGCCACCAGTGATGACCCATCCAGGGCAGGCTACACCTTC. This gives the protein CATSDDPSRAGYTF.

This clone was counted once. The chain has TRBV4-1 and TRBJ1-1; D not certain. V lost 0 bases and J lost 8, with 19 bases in between. The CDR3 length is 16 residues. CDR1 is MGHRA, CDR2 YSYEKL, per germline. CDR3 DNA sequence: TGCGCCAGCAGCCAAGATTTATACGGGCGGGTTCCAGAAGCTTTCTTT. Encoded protein: CASSQDLYGRVPEAFF.

The chain carries TRBV19 and TRBJ1-3, with 7 bases fitting TRBD1. V shed 6 bases and J 3 bases; nucleotides not matched to a gene: 8. CDR1 is LNHDA and CDR2 is SQIVND in the germline V gene (reference sequence). The CDR3 totals 15 residues. The DNA for the CDR3 is TGTGCCAGTAGGGATGACAGGGCGTTTGGAAACACCATATATTTT. Protein product: CASRDDRAFGNTIYF.

The rearrangement links TRBV7-9 to TRBJ1-2; D ambiguous. Germline V gene sequence: CDR1 SEHNR, CDR2 FQNEAQ (reference sequence). V was trimmed by 7 bases and J by 3 bases, leaving 12 bases between them. The CDR3 sequence is 13 residues long. The CDR3 coding sequence is TGTGCCAGCACCGCCCCCTCGGACTATGGCTACACCTTC. It codes for CASTAPSDYGYTF. Combining the CDR3 with reference TRBV7-9 and TRBJ1-2 gives the whole variable domain DTGVSQNPRHKITKRGQNVTFRCDPISEHNRLYWYRQTLGQGPEFLTYFQNEAQLEKSRLLSDRFSAERPKGSFSTLEIQRTEQGDSAMYLCASTAPSDYGYTFGSGTRLTVV.

This clone came up once. DNA of the CDR3: TGTGCCAACGACAGGGGGGAAGAAGAGACCCAGTACTTC. Its translation is CANDRGEEETQYF. This rearrangement joins TRBV2 to TRBJ2-5, with 9 bases matching TRBD1. The CDR3 sequence is 13 residues long. In germline, CDR1 is SNHLY, CDR2 FYNNEI. V gave up 10 bases and J gave up 3 bases; unmatched junction bases: 6.

This chain uses TRBV9 with TRBJ2-1; tentatively, D is TRBD1 or TRBD2 (5 bases each). V shed 4 bases and J shed 2 bases, with 16 bases lying between them. The germline V gene has CDR1 SGDLS and CDR2 YYNGEE. The CDR3 runs to 16 residues. As DNA, the CDR3 is TGTGCCAGCAGCCCCCGGGACGGGTTAACCTACAATGAGCAGTTCTTC. Translation gives CASSPRDGLTYNEQFF. The full variable domain, rest sourced from reference TRBV9 and TRBJ2-1, is DSGVTQTPKHLITATGQRVTLRCSPRSGDLSVYWYQQSLDQGLQFLIQYYNGEERAKGNILERFSAQQFPDLHSELNLSSLELGDSALYFCASSPRDGLTYNEQFFGPGTRLTVL.

This clone was observed a single time. J is TRBJ2-5 and V is TRBV7-2; 12 bases map to TRBD1. V shed 4 bases and J 5 bases; nucleotides not matched to a gene: 5. This CDR3 contains 15 residues. CDR1 is SGHTA, CDR2 FQGNSA, per germline. CDR3 nucleotides: TGTGCCAGCAGCTCAGGGACAGGGGGCTGGGAGACCCAGTACTTC. Residues: CASSSGTGGWETQYF.

V is TRBV30 and J is TRBJ1-2; D is unresolved. Per germline, CDR1 GTSNPN and CDR2 SVGIG (reference sequence). This CDR3 contains 12 residues. The V end lost 4 bases, the J end lost 4 bases, and 10 bases lay between the germline ends. The CDR3 DNA reads as TGTGCCTGGAACGGGCAACTCTATGGCTACACCTTC. The encoded protein is CAWNGQLYGYTF. The full variable domain, with the rest looked up from reference TRBV30 and TRBJ1-2, is SQTIHQWPATLVQPVGSPLSLECTVEGTSNPNLYWYRQAAGRGLQLLFYSVGIGQISSEVPQNLSASRPQDRQFILSSKKLLLSDSGFYLCAWNGQLYGYTFGSGTRLTVV.

V and J are TRBV5-1 and TRBJ2-5, with D possibly TRBD1 on 6 matching bases. CDR3 length: 14 amino acids. In germline, CDR1 is SGHRS, CDR2 YFSETQ. V gave up 0 bases and J gave up 6 bases, with 12 bases separating them. In nucleotides, the CDR3 is TGCGCCAGCAGCTTGGCAACAGGGTCTCAGACCCAGTACTTC. Amino acid sequence: CASSLATGSQTQYF.

The chain joins TRBV9 to TRBJ2-2; TRBD2 matches 12 bases. V dropped 4 bases and J dropped 5; count of bases not matched to a gene: 3. The germline CDR1 and CDR2 sequences are SGDLS and YYNGEE. The CDR3 is 15 amino acids. The CDR3 spells CASSPSGGATGELFF. CDR3 sequence (DNA): TGTGCCAGCAGCCCTAGCGGGGGGGCGACCGGGGAGCTGTTTTTT.

A single count supports this clone. The chain is built from TRBV19 and TRBJ1-5, with 8 bases that match TRBD1. CDR1 and CDR2 (germline): LNHDA, SQIVND (reference sequence). The CDR3 has 14 amino acids. V lost 7 bases, J lost 9 bases, and 11 bases stayed unmatched. DNA for the CDR3: TGTGCCAGTACCGCCATACAGGGGGTTCGGCCCCAGCATTTT. Translating gives CASTAIQGVRPQHF. Full variable domain (remainder filled in from reference TRBV19 and TRBJ1-5): DGGITQSPKYLFRKEGQNVTLSCEQNLNHDAMYWYRQDPGQGLRLIYYSQIVNDFQKGDIAEGYSVSREKKESFPLTVTSAQKNPTAFYLCASTAIQGVRPQHFGDGTRLSIL.

This clone showed up just a few times. V and J are TRBV18 and TRBJ1-2; 9 bases are shared with TRBD1. There are 15 residues in the CDR3. Germline V CDR1 and CDR2: KGHSH, LQKENI. V lost 4 bases and J lost 4; bases outside the gene matches: 7. The chain's CDR3 is CASSRTGTGPYGYTF. CDR3 DNA: TGTGCCAGCTCACGAACCGGGACAGGGCCCTATGGCTACACCTTC.

V usage is TRBV28 and J usage is TRBJ1-2; no clear D. Trimming shortened V by 1 base and J by 3 bases, and 6 bases separated the two germline ends. Germline CDR1 reads MDHEN; CDR2 reads SYDVKM. CDR3 size: 13 residues. The DNA of the CDR3 is TGTGCCAGCAGTTTATCCGATCACTATGGCTACACCTTC. Amino acids: CASSLSDHYGYTF.

The chain's CDR3 is CASSLSPGLKEETQYF. CDR3 in DNA: TGTGCCAGCAGCCTTAGTCCGGGACTCAAGGAAGAGACCCAGTACTTC. This sequence joins TRBV5-5 and TRBJ2-5, with D tentatively TRBD2 (6 bases). CDR1 is SGHKS, CDR2 YYEKEE, per germline (reference sequence). The length of the CDR3 is 16 residues. The V gene lost 4 bases and the J gene lost 3 bases, with 19 bases spanning the gap. Together with reference TRBV5-5 and TRBJ2-5, the CDR3 gives the full variable domain: DAGVTQSPTHLIKTRGQQVTLRCSPISGHKSVSWYQQVLGQGPQFIFQYYEKEERGRGNFPDRFSARQFPNYSSELNVNALLLGDSALYLCASSLSPGLKEETQYFGPGTRLLVL.

The V gene is TRBV13, the J gene TRBJ2-6; D may be TRBD2 (6 bases). V lost 3 bases and J 0 bases, leaving 6 bases between the germline ends. The CDR3 consists of 15 residues. Germline CDR1 and CDR2: PRHDT and FYEKMQ (reference sequence). CDR3 region: CASSFGSSGANVLTF. DNA of the CDR3: TGTGCCAGCAGCTTCGGGAGCTCTGGGGCCAACGTCCTGACTTTC.